The 2 T cell receptor beta chains reported below all come from one sample, sequenced in a study of blood T cell repertoires in COVID-19 (dated by TCRdb to about 2020). The library was built by means of the immunoSEQ multiplex PCR assay. TCRdb carries this immuneACCESS record with in-frame sequences only. Its versions omit some clonotypes, under half of them owing to an unresolved V gene in the studies checked, with the rest unexplained. The sample profile shows about 300,000 clones; 75% to 90% of them were found once. The top ten hold over 1.5% of the sample. What was sequenced was PBMCs or T cells enriched from blood (not recorded which). These receptor sequences come from a woman aged 25 to 39 who had been exposed to COVID-19.

This clone showed up many times. V gene TRBV9 combines with J gene TRBJ1-4; 8 nucleotides line up with TRBD1. Germline CDR1 and CDR2: SGDLS and YYNGEE. V gave up 4 bases and J gave up 4 bases; unmatched junction bases: 15. This CDR3 comprises 18 residues. The CDR3 here is CASSPGYQQGVLNEKLFF. The CDR3 region has the DNA TGTGCCAGCAGCCCGGGGTATCAACAGGGGGTCCTTAATGAAAAACTGTTTTTT.

V gene TRBV5-6 combines with J gene TRBJ1-2; D ambiguous. V was pared by 5 bases and J by 4 bases, with 9 bases between. There are 12 residues in the CDR3. Per the germline V gene, CDR1 is SGHDT and CDR2 is YYEEEE. CDR3 residues: CASSPRIYGYTF. CDR3 sequence (DNA): TGTGCCAGCAGTCCCAGGATCTATGGCTACACCTTC.